This TCR beta chain was recovered during a study of shared clonotypes between healthy human individuals. Across the whole study: A couple of women and three men aged 18 to 49 made up the donors. Study-wide results and caveats: Across subsets, estimated richness was generally greater for naive than for memory populations. Sampling covered nothing but blood. Tissue TCR repertoires likely differ from those found in blood.

The naive CD8 population came from CD45RO-negative cells selected for CCR7, without terminally differentiated effector memory CD45RA+ cells. As handled by the study authors: ImmunoSEQ gave junction-only sequences without quality scores, so filtering differed. Using immunoSEQ multiplex PCR, the repertoire was profiled, and TCRdb retains in-frame clones only, with some absent. V and J calls and clone size follow that table, whereas D and trimming were derived from the DNA. The data show approximately 600,000 clones, around 96% seen once. This clone was seen only a few times. The antigen is not known. The sample contains more than one DNA sequence encoding this CDR3. Material for sequencing was naive CD8+ T cells sorted from blood. This clonotype was obtained from a woman aged 25 to 45 in good health.

CDR3 protein: CASRTGNQPQHF. The CDR3 DNA follows: TGTGCCAGCAGGACAGGGAATCAGCCCCAGCATTTT. The chain joins TRBV7-9 to TRBJ1-5; 7 positions match TRBD1. V dropped 6 bases and J dropped 4; count of bases not matched to a gene: 0. There are 12 residues in the CDR3. Germline CDR1 is SEHNR and CDR2 is FQNEAQ (reference sequence).